This T cell receptor beta chain was documented in a study of Ad26.COV2.S vaccination and SARS-CoV-2 variants. Treatment meaning: around 19 received Ad26.COV2.S at low or high dose, single or two shots; about 5 received placebo; per-sample allocation not given. The study sampled participants on day 63 after the first vaccine or placebo injection. The shot given was an Ad26 vector that makes Wuhan-strain SARS-CoV-2 spike. V was shortened by 3 bases and J by 6 bases, with 10 bases between the two germline ends. The germline V gene has CDR1 SGHRS and CDR2 YFSETQ. The CDR3 runs 13 residues. Produced via immunoSEQ multiplex PCR; TCRdb's table is partial and in-frame only. The data contain more than 400,000 clones, approximately 92% of them singletons.

This receptor was identified in a person between 18 and 65 years old who received the Ad26.COV2.S COVID-19 vaccine or a placebo. Sequenced here: peripheral blood, sampled in a trial of Ad26.COV2.S vaccine versus placebo. The chain links TRBV5-1 to TRBJ1-5; D unclear. The CDR3: CASSYSDGQPQHF. The CDR3 nucleotides read TGCGCCAGCAGCTATTCGGACGGTCAGCCCCAGCATTTT. The full variable domain, in which reference TRBV5-1 and TRBJ1-5 provide the parts outside the CDR3, is KAGVTQTPRYLIKTRGQQVTLSCSPISGHRSVSWYQQTPGQGLQFLFEYFSETQRNKGNFPGRFSGRQFSNSRSEMNVSTLELGDSALYLCASSYSDGQPQHFGDGTRLSIL.